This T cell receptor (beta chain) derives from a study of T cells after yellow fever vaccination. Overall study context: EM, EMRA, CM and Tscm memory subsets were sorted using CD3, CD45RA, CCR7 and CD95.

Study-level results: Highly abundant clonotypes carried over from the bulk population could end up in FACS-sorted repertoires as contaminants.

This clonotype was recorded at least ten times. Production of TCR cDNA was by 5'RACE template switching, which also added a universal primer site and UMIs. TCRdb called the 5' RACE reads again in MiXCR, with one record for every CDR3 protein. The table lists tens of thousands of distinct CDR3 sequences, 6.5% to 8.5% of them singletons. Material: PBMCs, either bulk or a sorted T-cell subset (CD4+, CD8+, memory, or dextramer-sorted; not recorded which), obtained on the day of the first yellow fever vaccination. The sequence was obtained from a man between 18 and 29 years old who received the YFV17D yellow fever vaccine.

The CDR3 spells CAWSVHSRGYGGYTF. CDR3 in DNA: TGTGCCTGGAGTGTACACAGTAGGGGGTACGGTGGCTACACCTTC. The genes are TRBV30 and TRBJ1-2; D is perhaps TRBD1 (6 bases). Germline assignment: CDR1 GTSNPN and CDR2 SVGIG (reference sequence). The CDR3 is 15 amino acids. V dropped 0 bases and J dropped 7 bases, with 18 bases sitting between them.